Detailed here is one T cell receptor beta chain. The germline CDR1 and CDR2 sequences are MGHDK and SYGVNS. Trimming took off 2 bases at V and 3 bases at J, with 10 bases between the two ends. The CDR3 is made up of 15 amino acids. The data are from a study of blood T cell repertoires in COVID-19. Across the whole study: Donors in the United States, Italy and Spain gave samples during acute or convalescent COVID-19. PBMCs, B-cell-depleted T cells, or T cells provided the cDNA or gDNA that made up the material.

Assay: immunoSEQ multiplex PCR; the TCRdb copy retains only in-frame clones and omits some. The data contain over 250,000 clones, about 86% of them seen just once; the ten biggest clones take up 4.1%. This sequence originates from a man younger than 45 with acute COVID-19. The sequenced sample was PBMCs or T cells enriched from blood (not recorded which). This sequence joins TRBV25-1 and TRBJ2-2; maybe TRBD1 (6 bases). As DNA, the CDR3 is TGTGCCAGCAGTGAAACCTACAGGGACACCGGGGAGCTGTTTTTT. It yields the protein CASSETYRDTGELFF.